The 8 T cell receptor beta chains below were found in one sample sequenced in a study of breast tumors, draining lymph nodes, adjacent tissues. Each CDR3 protein gets one entry after TCRdb re-called the multiplex PCR reads with MiXCR. The sample holds about 180,000 distinct CDR3 sequences, roughly a third seen once. The lymph nodes were axillary draining lymph nodes from breast cancer patients. Sequenced input: axillary lymph node tissue. These receptors originate from a female donor with breast cancer. Some clones in this sample may be carry-over from other donors' samples.

This clonotype was detected ten times or more. V usage is TRBV5-5 and J usage is TRBJ2-2; a weak D match, TRBD2 (6 bases). CDR1 is SGHKS and CDR2 is YYEKEE in the germline V gene (reference sequence). The CDR3 is 16 residues long. V shed 1 base and J shed 3 bases, with 13 bases lying between them. DNA for the CDR3: TGTGCCAGCAGCTTGTATTTGCGGGGAGACACCGGGGAGCTGTTTTTT. Amino acids: CASSLYLRGDTGELFF.

In regard to this clonotype: One base away lies a much larger clone, so this may be a sequencing read error. The chain is built from TRBV10-3 and TRBJ2-7, with 7 bases identical to TRBD2. Germline V gene lookup returns CDR1 ENHRY and CDR2 SYGVKD. The V and J ends lost 5 bases and 5 bases, in that order; junction bases with no gene match: 12. The CDR3 contains 15 residues. In nucleotides, the CDR3 is TGTGCCATCAGTCCAACGGGGGGAAGGGGCAACGAGCAGTACTTC. This translates into CAISPTGGRGNEQYF.

The chain couples TRBV29-1 to TRBJ2-2; D unresolved. The CDR3 has 12 amino acids. Germline loops: CDR1 SQVTM, CDR2 ANQGSEA. V lost 5 bases to trimming and J lost 3 bases, with 7 bases between them. This CDR3 reads CSVLGDTGELFF. CDR3 in DNA: TGCAGCGTTCTTGGAGACACCGGGGAGCTGTTTTTT.

This clonotype was picked up many times. The chain couples TRBV7-9 to TRBJ2-1, with TRBD2 as a possible D gene (6 bases). Germline V gene lookup returns CDR1 SEHNR and CDR2 FQNEAQ (reference sequence). The CDR3 has 19 residues. Between the trimmed V and J ends, which lost 1 base and 6 bases, there was a span of 25 bases. CDR3 sequence reads: CASSLDRQGRGGLANEQFF. The CDR3 nucleotides read TGTGCCAGCAGCTTAGATCGGCAGGGAAGGGGAGGACTTGCCAATGAGCAGTTCTTC.

The chain couples TRBV9 to TRBJ2-2, with 10 positions matching TRBD1. The DNA matches TRBJ1-1 better at its end, which makes the J call doubtful. The CDR3 covers 16 residues. Per germline, CDR1 SGDLS and CDR2 YYNGEE. The CDR3 is CASSVGDRGGDTEAFF. The CDR3 DNA sequence: TGTGCCAGCAGCGTAGGGGACAGGGGTGGAGACACTGAAGCTTTCTTT.

This clonotype was seen repeatedly, ten times or more. The chain recombines TRBV6-5 with TRBJ2-5, with no clear D. The CDR3 totals 15 residues. With 6 bases removed from V and 5 bases from J, the gap between germline ends came to 19 bases. The germline V gene encodes CDR1 MNHEY and CDR2 SVGAGI. CDR3 in amino acids: CASRQSGRVRETQYF. DNA for the CDR3: TGTGCCAGCAGACAGAGTGGCCGGGTTAGGGAGACCCAGTACTTC.

At least ten counts were recorded for this clonotype. The J gene is TRBJ2-1, the V gene TRBV12-3 or TRBV12-4; tentative D call: TRBD1 (6 bases). Trimming cost V 0 bases and J 7 bases, with 10 bases left between them. The CDR3 has 14 residues. The DNA for the CDR3 is TGTGCCAGCAGTTTAGCCTCCAGGGGTAATGAGCAGTTCTTC. Its translation is CASSLASRGNEQFF.

This clonotype was seen at least ten times. The chain carries TRBV5-8 and TRBJ2-7; D assignment may be TRBD1 or TRBD2 (5 bases each). The V and J ends lost 9 bases and 2 bases respectively, with 15 bases between them. Germline-derived CDR1 and CDR2 are SGHTS and YDEGEE. The CDR3 is 13 residues long. This chain's CDR3 is CATPGTPAYEQYF. In nucleotides, the CDR3 is TGTGCCACCCCCGGGACGCCCGCCTACGAGCAGTACTTC.